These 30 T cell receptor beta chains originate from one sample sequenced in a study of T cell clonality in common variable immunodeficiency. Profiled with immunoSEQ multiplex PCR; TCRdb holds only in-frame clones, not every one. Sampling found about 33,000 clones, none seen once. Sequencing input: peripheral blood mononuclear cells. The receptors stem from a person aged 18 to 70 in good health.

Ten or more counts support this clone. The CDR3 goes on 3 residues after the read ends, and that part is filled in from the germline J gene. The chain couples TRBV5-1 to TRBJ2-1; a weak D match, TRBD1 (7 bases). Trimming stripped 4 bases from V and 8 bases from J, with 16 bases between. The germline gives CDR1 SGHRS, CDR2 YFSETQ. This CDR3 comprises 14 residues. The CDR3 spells CASSPHTGEDEQFF. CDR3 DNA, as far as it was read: TGCGCCAGCAGCCCTCACACAGGGGAGGATGAG.

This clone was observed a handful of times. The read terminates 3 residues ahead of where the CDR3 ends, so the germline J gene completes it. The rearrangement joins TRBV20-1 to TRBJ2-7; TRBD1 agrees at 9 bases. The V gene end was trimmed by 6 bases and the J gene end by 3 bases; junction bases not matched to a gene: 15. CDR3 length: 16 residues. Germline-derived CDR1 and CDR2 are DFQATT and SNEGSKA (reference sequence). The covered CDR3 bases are TGCAGTGCCACACCGGACGACAGGGGGTCCCGCTACGAG. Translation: CSATPDDRGSRYE. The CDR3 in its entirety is CSATPDDRGSRYEQYF.

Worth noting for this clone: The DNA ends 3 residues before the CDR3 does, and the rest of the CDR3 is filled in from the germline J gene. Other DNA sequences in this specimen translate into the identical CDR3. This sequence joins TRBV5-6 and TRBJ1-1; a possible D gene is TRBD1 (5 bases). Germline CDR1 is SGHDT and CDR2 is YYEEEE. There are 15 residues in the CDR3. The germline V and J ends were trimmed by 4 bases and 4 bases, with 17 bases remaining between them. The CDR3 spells CASSQTGTGGTEAFF. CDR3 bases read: TGTGCCAGCAGCCAAACCGGGACGGGGGGCACTGAA.

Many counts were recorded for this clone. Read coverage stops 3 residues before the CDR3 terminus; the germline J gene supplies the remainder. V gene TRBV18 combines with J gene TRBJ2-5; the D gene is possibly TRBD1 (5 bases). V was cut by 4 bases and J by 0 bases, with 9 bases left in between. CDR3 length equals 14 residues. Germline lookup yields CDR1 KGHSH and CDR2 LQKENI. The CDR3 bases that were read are TGTGCCAGCTCACTCCAGACAGACCAAGAGACC. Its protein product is CASSLQTDQET. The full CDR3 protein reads CASSLQTDQETQYF.

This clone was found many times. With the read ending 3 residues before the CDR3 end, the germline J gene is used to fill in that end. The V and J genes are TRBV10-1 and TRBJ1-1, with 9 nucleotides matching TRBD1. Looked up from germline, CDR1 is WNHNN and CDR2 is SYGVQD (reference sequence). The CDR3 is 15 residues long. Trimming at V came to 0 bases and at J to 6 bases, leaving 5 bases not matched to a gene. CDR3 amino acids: CASSESGTGKAEAFF. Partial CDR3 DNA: TGCGCCAGCAGTGAGTCCGGGACAGGGAAGGCTGAA.

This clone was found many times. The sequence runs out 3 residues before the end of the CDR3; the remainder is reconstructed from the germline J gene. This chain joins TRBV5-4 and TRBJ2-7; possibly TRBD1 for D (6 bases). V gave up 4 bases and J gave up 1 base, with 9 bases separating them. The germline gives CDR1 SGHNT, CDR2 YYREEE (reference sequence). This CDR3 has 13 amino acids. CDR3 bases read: TGTGCCAGCAGCATACAGGGATCCTACGAG. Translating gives CASSIQGSYE. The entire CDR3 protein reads CASSIQGSYEQYF.

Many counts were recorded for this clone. Incomplete CDR3 DNA: TGTGCCAGCAGCTTGGACCTAGCGGGACCTAATGAG. This sequence encodes CASSLDLAGPNE. The entire CDR3 protein is CASSLDLAGPNEQFF. The chain combines TRBV5-8 with TRBJ2-1, with 9 bases matching TRBD2. From the germline J gene comes the end of the CDR3, since the read stops 3 residues before it. CDR3 length: 15 residues. The trim removed 0 bases at V and 7 bases at J, leaving 5 bases unmatched. CDR1 is SGHTS, CDR2 YDEGEE, per germline.

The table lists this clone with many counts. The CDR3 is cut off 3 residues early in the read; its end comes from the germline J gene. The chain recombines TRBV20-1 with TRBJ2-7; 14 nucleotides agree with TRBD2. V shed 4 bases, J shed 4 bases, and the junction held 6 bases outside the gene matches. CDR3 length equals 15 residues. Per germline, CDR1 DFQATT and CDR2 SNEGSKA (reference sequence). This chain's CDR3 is CSATPGTSGSYEQYF. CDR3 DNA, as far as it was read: TGCAGTGCTACACCCGGGACTAGCGGGAGTTACGAG.

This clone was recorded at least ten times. CDR3 bases read: TGTGCCAGCAGCTTGTACAGCCTTAACTATGGC. Translation gives CASSLYSLNYG. In full, the CDR3 is CASSLYSLNYGYTF. The chain joins TRBV5-6 to TRBJ1-2; no clear D. The read ends 3 residues early relative to the CDR3; the germline J gene fills the gap. Trimming removed 1 base from V and 1 base from J, with 8 bases in between. Germline V gene sequence: CDR1 SGHDT, CDR2 YYEEEE. The CDR3 totals 14 residues.

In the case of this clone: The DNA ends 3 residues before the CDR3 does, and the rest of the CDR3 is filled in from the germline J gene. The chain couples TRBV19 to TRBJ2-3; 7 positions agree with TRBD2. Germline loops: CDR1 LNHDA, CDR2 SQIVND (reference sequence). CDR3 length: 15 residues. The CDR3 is CASSMASGPWETQYF. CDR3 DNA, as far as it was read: TGTGCCAGTAGTATGGCTAGCGGCCCCTGGGAGACG.

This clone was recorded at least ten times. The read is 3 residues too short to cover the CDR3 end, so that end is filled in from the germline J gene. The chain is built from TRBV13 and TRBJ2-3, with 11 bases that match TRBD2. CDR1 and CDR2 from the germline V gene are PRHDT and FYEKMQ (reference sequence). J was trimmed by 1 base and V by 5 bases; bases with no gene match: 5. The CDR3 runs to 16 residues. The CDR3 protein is CASSPEGLAGTDTQYF. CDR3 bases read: TGTGCCAGCAGCCCGGAGGGACTAGCGGGCACAGATACG.

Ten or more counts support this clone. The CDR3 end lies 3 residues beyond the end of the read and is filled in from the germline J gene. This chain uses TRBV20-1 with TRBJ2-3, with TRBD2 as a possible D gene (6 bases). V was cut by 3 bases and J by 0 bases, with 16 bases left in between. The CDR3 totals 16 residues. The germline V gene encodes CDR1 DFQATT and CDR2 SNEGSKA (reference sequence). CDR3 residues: CSASSERVASTDTQYF. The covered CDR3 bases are TGCAGTGCTAGCTCCGAGCGGGTCGCTAGCACAGATACG.

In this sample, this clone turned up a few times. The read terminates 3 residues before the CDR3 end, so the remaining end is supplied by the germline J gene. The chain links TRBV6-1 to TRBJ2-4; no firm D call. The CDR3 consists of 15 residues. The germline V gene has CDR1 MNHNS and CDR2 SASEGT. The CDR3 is CASSDPSLYGKGQYF. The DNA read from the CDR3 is TGTGCCAGCAGTGATCCAAGTCTTTATGGAAAGGGT.

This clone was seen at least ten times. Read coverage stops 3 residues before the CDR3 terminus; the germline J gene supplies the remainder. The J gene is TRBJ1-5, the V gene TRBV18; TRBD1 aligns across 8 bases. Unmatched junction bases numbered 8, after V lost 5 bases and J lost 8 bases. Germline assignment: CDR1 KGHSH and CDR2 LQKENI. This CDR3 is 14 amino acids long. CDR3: CASSALQGGKPQHF. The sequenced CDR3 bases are TGTGCCAGCTCAGCTTTACAGGGGGGGAAGCCC.

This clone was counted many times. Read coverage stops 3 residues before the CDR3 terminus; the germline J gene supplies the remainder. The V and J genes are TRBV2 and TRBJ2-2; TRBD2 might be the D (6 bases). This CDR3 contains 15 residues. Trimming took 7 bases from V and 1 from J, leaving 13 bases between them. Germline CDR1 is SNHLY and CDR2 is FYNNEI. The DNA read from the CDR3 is TGTGCCAGCATCCGGGACTTGATGAACACCGGGGAG. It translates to CASIRDLMNTGE. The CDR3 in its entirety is CASIRDLMNTGELFF.

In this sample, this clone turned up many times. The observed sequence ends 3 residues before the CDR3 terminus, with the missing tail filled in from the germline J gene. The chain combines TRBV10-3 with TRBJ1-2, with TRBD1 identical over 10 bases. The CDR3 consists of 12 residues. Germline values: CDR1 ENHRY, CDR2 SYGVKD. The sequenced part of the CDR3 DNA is TGTGCCATCAGTCCAGGACAGGGGGGA. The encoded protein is CAISPGQGG. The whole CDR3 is CAISPGQGGYTF.

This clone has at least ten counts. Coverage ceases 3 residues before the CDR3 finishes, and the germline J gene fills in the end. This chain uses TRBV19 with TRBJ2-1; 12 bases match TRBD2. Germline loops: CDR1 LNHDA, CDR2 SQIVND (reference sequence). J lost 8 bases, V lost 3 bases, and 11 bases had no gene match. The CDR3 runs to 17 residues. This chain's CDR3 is CASSMGSLAGGRHEQFF. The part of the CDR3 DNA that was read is TGTGCCAGTAGTATGGGGTCCCTAGCGGGAGGGAGGCATGAG.

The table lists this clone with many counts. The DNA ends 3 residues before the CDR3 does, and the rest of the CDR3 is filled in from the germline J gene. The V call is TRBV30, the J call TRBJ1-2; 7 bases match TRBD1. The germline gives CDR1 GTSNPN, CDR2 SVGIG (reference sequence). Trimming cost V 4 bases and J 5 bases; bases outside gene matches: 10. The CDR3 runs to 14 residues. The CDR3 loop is CAWTKGAGLYGYTF. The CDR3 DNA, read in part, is TGTGCCTGGACGAAGGGGGCGGGCCTTTATGGC.

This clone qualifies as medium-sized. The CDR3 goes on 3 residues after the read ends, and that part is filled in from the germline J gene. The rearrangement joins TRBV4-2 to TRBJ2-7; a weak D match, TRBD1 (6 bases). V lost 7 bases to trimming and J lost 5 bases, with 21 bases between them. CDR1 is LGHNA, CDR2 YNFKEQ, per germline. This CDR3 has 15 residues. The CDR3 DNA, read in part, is TGTGCCAGCACGCCCTCGACAGGACAGACCCACGAG. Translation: CASTPSTGQTHE. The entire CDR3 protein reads CASTPSTGQTHEQYF.

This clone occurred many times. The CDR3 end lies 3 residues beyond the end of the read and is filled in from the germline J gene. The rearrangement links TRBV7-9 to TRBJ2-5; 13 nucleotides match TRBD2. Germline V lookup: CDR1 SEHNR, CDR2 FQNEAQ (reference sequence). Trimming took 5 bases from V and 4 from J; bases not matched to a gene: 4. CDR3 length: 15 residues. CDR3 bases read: TGTGCCAGCAGCCTGACTAGCGGGGGGTTAGAGACC. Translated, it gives CASSLTSGGLET. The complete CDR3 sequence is CASSLTSGGLETQYF.

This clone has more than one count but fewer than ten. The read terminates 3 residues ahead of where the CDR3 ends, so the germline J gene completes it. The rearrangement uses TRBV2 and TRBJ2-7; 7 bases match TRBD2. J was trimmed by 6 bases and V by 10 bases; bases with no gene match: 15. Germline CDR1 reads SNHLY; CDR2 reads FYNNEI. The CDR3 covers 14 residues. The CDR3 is CATKGGEEFGEQYF. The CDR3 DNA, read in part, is TGTGCCACCAAGGGAGGGGAGGAATTTGGCGAG.

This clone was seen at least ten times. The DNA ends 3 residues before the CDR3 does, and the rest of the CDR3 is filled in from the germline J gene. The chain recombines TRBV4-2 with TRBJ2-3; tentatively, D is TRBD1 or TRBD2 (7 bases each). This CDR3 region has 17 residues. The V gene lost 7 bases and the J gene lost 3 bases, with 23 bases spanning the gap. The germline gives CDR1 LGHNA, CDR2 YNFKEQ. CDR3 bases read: TGTGCCAGCAACCAGGGGGGGCCCGGGAGAAGAACAGATACG. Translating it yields CASNQGGPGRRTDT. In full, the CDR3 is CASNQGGPGRRTDTQYF.

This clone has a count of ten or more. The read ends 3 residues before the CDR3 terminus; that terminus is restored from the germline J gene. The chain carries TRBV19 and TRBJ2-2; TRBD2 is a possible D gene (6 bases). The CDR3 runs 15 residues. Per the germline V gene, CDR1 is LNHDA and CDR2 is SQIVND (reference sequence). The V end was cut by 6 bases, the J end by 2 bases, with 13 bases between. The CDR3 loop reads CASRVGTGNTGELFF. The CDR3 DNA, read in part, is TGTGCCAGTAGGGTGGGGACTGGAAACACCGGGGAG.

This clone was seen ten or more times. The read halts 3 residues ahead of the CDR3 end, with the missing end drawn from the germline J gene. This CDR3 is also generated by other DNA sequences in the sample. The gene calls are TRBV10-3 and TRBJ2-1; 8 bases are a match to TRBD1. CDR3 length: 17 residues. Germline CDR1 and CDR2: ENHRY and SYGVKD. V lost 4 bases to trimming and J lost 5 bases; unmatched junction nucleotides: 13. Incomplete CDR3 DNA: TGTGCCATCAGTGGCCTCACAACCGGGACAGGCAACAATGAG. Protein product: CAISGLTTGTGNNE. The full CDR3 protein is CAISGLTTGTGNNEQFF.

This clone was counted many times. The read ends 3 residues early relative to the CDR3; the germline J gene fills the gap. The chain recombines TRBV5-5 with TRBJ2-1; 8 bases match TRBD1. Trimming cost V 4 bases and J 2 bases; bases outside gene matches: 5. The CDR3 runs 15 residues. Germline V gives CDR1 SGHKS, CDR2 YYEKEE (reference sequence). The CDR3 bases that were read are TGTGCCAGCAGCCTCAGACAGGGGCCCTACAATGAG. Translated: CASSLRQGPYNE. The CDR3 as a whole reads CASSLRQGPYNEQFF.

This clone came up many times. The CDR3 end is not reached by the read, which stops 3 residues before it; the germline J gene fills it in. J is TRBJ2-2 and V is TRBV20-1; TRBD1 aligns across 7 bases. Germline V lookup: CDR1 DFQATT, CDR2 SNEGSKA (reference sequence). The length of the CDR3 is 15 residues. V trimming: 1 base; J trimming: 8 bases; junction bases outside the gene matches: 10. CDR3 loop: CSARVSGGNRGELFF. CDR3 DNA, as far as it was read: TGCAGTGCTAGAGTTTCAGGGGGTAACAGGGGGGAG.

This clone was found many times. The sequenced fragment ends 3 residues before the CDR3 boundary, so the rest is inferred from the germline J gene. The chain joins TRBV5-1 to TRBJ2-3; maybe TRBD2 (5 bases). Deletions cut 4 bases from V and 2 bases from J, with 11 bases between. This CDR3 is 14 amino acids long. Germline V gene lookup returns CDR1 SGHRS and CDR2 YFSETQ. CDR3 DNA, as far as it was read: TGCGCCAGCAGCCCGGACTCGATCACAGATACG. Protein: CASSPDSITDT. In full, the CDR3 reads CASSPDSITDTQYF.

CDR3 sequence: CASSVLAGSYNEQFF. CDR3 DNA (partial): TGTGCCAGCAGTGTATTGGCGGGTTCCTACAATGAG. This chain uses TRBV2 with TRBJ2-1; tentative D call: TRBD2 (5 bases). The observed sequence ends 3 residues before the CDR3 terminus, with the missing tail filled in from the germline J gene. CDR1 and CDR2 (germline): SNHLY, FYNNEI. V was cut by 4 bases and J by 1 base, with 11 bases left in between. The CDR3 runs 15 residues.

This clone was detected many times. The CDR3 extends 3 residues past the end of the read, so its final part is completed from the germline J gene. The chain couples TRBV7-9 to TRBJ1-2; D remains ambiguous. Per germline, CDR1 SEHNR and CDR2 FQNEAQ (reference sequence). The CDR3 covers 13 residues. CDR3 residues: CASSAQTVEGYTF. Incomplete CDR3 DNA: TGTGCCAGCAGCGCCCAGACTGTAGAAGGC.

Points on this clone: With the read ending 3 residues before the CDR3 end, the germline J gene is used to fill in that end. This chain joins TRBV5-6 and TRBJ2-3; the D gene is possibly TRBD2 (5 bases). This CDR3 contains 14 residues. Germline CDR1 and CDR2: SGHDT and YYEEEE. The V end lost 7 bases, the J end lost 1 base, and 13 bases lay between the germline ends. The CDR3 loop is CASFPFGGTDTQYF. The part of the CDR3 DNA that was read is TGTGCCAGCTTCCCCTTCGGGGGCACAGATACG.